This passage covers 24 T cell receptor beta chains from one sample sequenced in a study of T cells in Graves' hyperthyroidism and ophthalmopathy (dated by TCRdb to between 2018 and 2021). The library was generated by multiplex PCR. Sequencing relied on an Illumina HiSeq 2000. The TCR beta CDR3 regions were amplified from RNA transcripts. A first-round RT-PCR of the TCR CDR3 used the HTBI primer set with the Qiagen OneStep RT-PCR kit. Clones were called with MiXCR by TCRdb after fastp trimmed the public reads at Q25, and only in-frame beta chains were retained. Rows with one shared CDR3 protein collapse into an entry with the most common genes and DNA. For this sample the table gives 340,000 or so distinct CDR3 sequences, of which 15% to 20% were detected only once. The ten most abundant clones make up around 47% of the sample. Sequencing was done on a sample of blood. The receptors derive from a woman in her fifties or sixties with Graves' hyperthyroidism.

This chain uses TRBV7-8 with TRBJ2-2; 11 positions match TRBD1. Germline values: CDR1 SGHVS, CDR2 FQNEAQ. The CDR3 loop spans 17 amino acids. V trimming: 1 base; J trimming: 0 bases; junction bases outside the gene matches: 1. The CDR3 bases are TGTGCCAGCAGCTTAGGGACAGGGGGCCCGAACACCGGGGAGCTGTTTTTT. Its translation is CASSLGTGGPNTGELFF.

The table lists this clonotype with a few counts. The J gene is TRBJ2-1, the V gene TRBV6-1; the D is unclear. Deletions cut 2 bases from V and 2 bases from J, with 10 bases between. Germline V gene sequence: CDR1 MNHNS, CDR2 SASEGT. The CDR3 totals 15 residues. The CDR3 sequence is CASSESDVTYNEQFF. CDR3 in DNA: TGTGCCAGCAGTGAAAGCGACGTCACCTACAATGAGCAGTTCTTC.

This clonotype was picked up a small number of times. CDR3: CSVGLTNTEAFF. In DNA form, the CDR3 reads TGCAGCGTCGGCCTCACGAACACTGAAGCTTTCTTT. The rearrangement links TRBV29-1 to TRBJ1-1; D uncertain. The V end was cut by 6 bases, the J end by 1 base, with 9 bases between. Germline V gene sequence: CDR1 SQVTM, CDR2 ANQGSEA. The CDR3 covers 12 residues.

This clonotype showed up just a few times. V usage is TRBV20-1 and J usage is TRBJ2-6; weak D call: TRBD2 (6 bases). Germline CDR1 is DFQATT and CDR2 is SNEGSKA (reference sequence). Trimming stripped 3 bases from V and 2 bases from J, with 11 bases between. The CDR3 runs to 15 residues. CDR3 in DNA: TGCAGTGCTAGCGACCCTAGCGCTGGGGCCAACGTCCTGACTTTC. It codes for CSASDPSAGANVLTF.

The table lists this clonotype with many counts. V gene TRBV2 combines with J gene TRBJ2-1; D ambiguous. The germline V and J ends were trimmed by 6 bases and 0 bases, with 9 bases remaining between them. Germline CDR1 and CDR2: SNHLY and FYNNEI. CDR3 length equals 14 residues. CDR3 loop: CASRTRSSYNEQFF. The CDR3 bases are TGTGCCAGCAGAACCAGGAGCTCCTACAATGAGCAGTTCTTC.

The chain employs TRBV10-3 and TRBJ1-1; the D is unclear. The CDR3 runs to 18 residues. V was clipped by 0 bases and J by 0 bases, with 17 bases between them. Germline CDR1 and CDR2: ENHRY and SYGVKD. Here the CDR3 reads CAISESDLYLQMNTEAFF. CDR3 DNA: TGTGCCATCAGTGAGTCCGACCTTTACCTACAAATGAACACTGAAGCTTTCTTT.

Written as DNA, the CDR3 is TGTGCCAGCAGCCCCGCATCGGGTTACACTGAAGCTTTCTTT. This codes for CASSPASGYTEAFF. The V and J genes are TRBV7-2 and TRBJ1-1; D gene unclear. Trimming took 5 bases from V and 3 from J, leaving 13 bases between them. CDR3 length equals 14 residues. Germline CDR1 and CDR2: SGHTA and FQGNSA.

In its sample, this clonotype was seen a few times. The chain links TRBV19 to TRBJ2-1; D is undetermined. The CDR3 has 13 amino acids. Deletions cut 5 bases from V and 4 bases from J, with 9 bases between. The V gene's germline CDR1 is LNHDA and CDR2 SQIVND (reference sequence). CDR3 nucleotide sequence: TGTGCCAGTAGTTTGCTGGCGTACAATGAGCAGTTCTTC. The encoded protein is CASSLLAYNEQFF.

This clonotype was recorded a few times. The V and J genes are TRBV2 and TRBJ2-5, with D maybe TRBD2 (6 bases). Trimming removed 7 bases from V and 2 bases from J, with 20 bases in between. CDR3 size: 16 residues. The germline V gene has CDR1 SNHLY and CDR2 FYNNEI. The CDR3 sequence is CASTLRGSGNQETQYF. The CDR3 DNA is TGTGCCAGCACTCTCAGAGGTAGCGGCAATCAAGAGACCCAGTACTTC.

This clonotype was seen ten or more times. The CDR3: CASSEAFGAYSNQPQHF. DNA for the CDR3: TGTGCCAGCAGTGAAGCCTTTGGGGCCTATAGCAATCAGCCCCAGCATTTT. The rearrangement joins TRBV6-1 to TRBJ1-5; the D gene is possibly TRBD1 (5 bases). V was trimmed by 0 bases and J by 0 bases, leaving 12 bases between them. CDR3 length equals 17 residues. CDR1 is MNHNS, CDR2 SASEGT, per germline.

The gene calls are TRBV19 and TRBJ2-1, with 10 bases lining up with TRBD2. Germline values: CDR1 LNHDA, CDR2 SQIVND (reference sequence). This CDR3 spans 16 amino acids. Trimming removed 3 bases from V and 6 bases from J; junction bases left unmatched: 8. The CDR3 region is CASSIQAGGPRNEQFF. For the CDR3, the DNA is TGTGCCAGTAGTATTCAAGCGGGAGGGCCGCGCAATGAGCAGTTCTTC.

The chain recombines TRBV6-1 with TRBJ2-5; 9 bases are shared with TRBD1. V lost 6 bases to trimming and J lost 4 bases; unmatched junction nucleotides: 12. The CDR3 length is 16 residues. Germline CDR1 reads MNHNS; CDR2 reads SASEGT. The CDR3 DNA is TGTGCCAGCAGCAGGGAACAGGGGGCGTCCCCAGAGACCCAGTACTTC. Translating gives CASSREQGASPETQYF.

The V call is TRBV7-2, the J call TRBJ2-5; perhaps D is TRBD1 or TRBD2 (6 bases each). Germline values: CDR1 SGHTA, CDR2 FQGNSA. This CDR3 has 13 amino acids. V dropped 8 bases and J dropped 1 base, with 11 bases sitting between them. The CDR3 DNA sequence: TGTGCCAGCCGAGGAGGGGGCCAAGAGACCCAGTACTTC. This encodes CASRGGGQETQYF.

This rearrangement joins TRBV20-1 to TRBJ1-1; no clear D. The CDR3 has 13 amino acids. V was clipped by 1 base and J by 3 bases, with 9 bases between them. CDR1 is DFQATT, CDR2 SNEGSKA, per germline (reference sequence). CDR3 nucleotide sequence: TGCAGTGCTAGAGGAGGGTTTGACACTGAAGCTTTCTTT. Translating gives CSARGGFDTEAFF.

This clonotype was seen more than once but under ten times. The rearrangement links TRBV20-1 to TRBJ2-1; 13 positions match TRBD2. From germline, CDR1 is DFQATT and CDR2 SNEGSKA (reference sequence). After removal of 5 bases from V and 14 bases from J, the junction contained 9 bases not matched to a gene. The CDR3 is 13 amino acids. The CDR3 DNA sequence: TGCAGTGCTGCCGGGACTAGCGGGATTCGGGAGTTCTTC. Translating gives CSAAGTSGIREFF.

At least ten counts were recorded for this clonotype. The chain has TRBV12-3 or TRBV12-4 and TRBJ2-2; unclear D gene. The V end lost 3 bases, the J end lost 1 base, and 9 bases lay between the germline ends. This CDR3 is 15 amino acids long. The CDR3 nucleotides are TGTGCCAGCAGTTTGGTTACAGTGAACACCGGGGAGCTGTTTTTT. Encoded protein: CASSLVTVNTGELFF.

This clonotype was seen repeatedly, ten times or more. The V call is TRBV30, the J call TRBJ1-4; 7 nucleotides align to TRBD1. The length of the CDR3 is 14 residues. Germline lookup yields CDR1 GTSNPN and CDR2 SVGIG (reference sequence). With V trimmed by 4 bases and J by 6 bases, 8 bases remained unmatched. DNA for the CDR3: TGTGCCTGGACCAACAGGGGATCGGATGAAAAACTGTTTTTT. Protein sequence: CAWTNRGSDEKLFF.

The sample holds a few counts of this clonotype. The chain is built from TRBV6-2 or TRBV6-3 and TRBJ1-5, with a weak D call TRBD1 (5 bases). Trimming took 10 bases from V and 1 from J, leaving 14 bases between them. Germline-derived CDR1 and CDR2 are MNHEY and SVGEGT. There are 14 residues in the CDR3. As DNA, the CDR3 is TGTGCCACCTCGGTCGGGGGAAGCAATCAGCCCCAGCATTTT. Its translation is CATSVGGSNQPQHF.

The chain employs TRBV27 and TRBJ2-1; 10 bases map to TRBD1. The germline V gene encodes CDR1 MNHEY and CDR2 SMNVEV (reference sequence). This CDR3 spans 11 amino acids. After removal of 9 bases from V and 15 bases from J, the junction contained 8 bases not matched to a gene. In DNA form, the CDR3 reads TGTGCCAGTTGGGACAGGGGTTTTTCGTTCTTC. Protein sequence: CASWDRGFSFF.

This clonotype came up many times. The rearrangement joins TRBV28 to TRBJ1-5, with a tentative D call TRBD1 (5 bases). CDR1 and CDR2 from the germline V gene are MDHEN and SYDVKM. CDR3 length equals 18 residues. V lost 6 bases, J lost 0 bases, and 21 bases lay in between. CDR3 nucleotide sequence: TGTGCCAGCAGACCCCCGGGACGTCCCTTAACTAGCAATCAGCCCCAGCATTTT. This codes for CASRPPGRPLTSNQPQHF.

This clonotype was seen a handful of times. Mismatch with germline at one junction end may stem from a read error. The genes are TRBV6-2 or TRBV6-3 and TRBJ2-6; tentative D call: TRBD1 (5 bases). This CDR3 region has 18 residues. Per germline, CDR1 MNHEY and CDR2 SVGEGT. The CDR3 reads CASGYSRQGLTGANVLTF. In DNA form, the CDR3 reads TGTGCCAGCGGTTACTCACGGCAGGGATTGACTGGGGCCAACGTCCTGACTTTC.

CDR3 loop: CASSVGTAHEAFF. In nucleotides, the CDR3 is TGTGCCAGCAGCGTAGGGACCGCCCACGAAGCTTTCTTT. The chain links TRBV5-4 to TRBJ1-1; D perhaps matches TRBD1 (5 bases). Between the trimmed V and J ends, which lost 4 bases and 8 bases, there was a span of 15 bases. This CDR3 has 13 amino acids. Per the germline V gene, CDR1 is SGHNT and CDR2 is YYREEE (reference sequence).

This clonotype was counted at least ten times. This chain connects TRBV6-1 to TRBJ2-7, with D possibly being TRBD2 (6 bases). From germline, CDR1 is MNHNS and CDR2 SASEGT. Trimming took 0 bases from V and 4 from J, leaving 16 bases between them. This CDR3 contains 16 residues. CDR3 sequence (DNA): TGTGCCAGCAGTGAAGCGCAGGCTAGCGATGGTTACGAGCAGTACGTC. Its protein product is CASSEAQASDGYEQYV.

This clonotype turned up a few times. CDR3 region: CASSHDRSPLHF. As DNA, the CDR3 is TGCGCCAGCAGCCACGATAGATCACCCCTCCACTTT. This sequence joins TRBV4-1 and TRBJ1-6; D gene ambiguous. The CDR3 runs 12 residues. The germline V gene has CDR1 MGHRA and CDR2 YSYEKL. The V gene lost 3 bases and the J gene lost 10 bases, with 7 bases spanning the gap.